Given below is one TCR beta chain in context. As yet, its antigen is unknown. When sampled, the donors appeared nominally healthy, though they likely had unrecorded immune exposures. The entry originates in a study of cytomegalovirus exposure and HLA in healthy donors. Study-wide points: Indistinguishable V segments, including TRBV6-2 and TRBV6-3, were excluded. A later analysis showed HLA-associated TCR beta chains outstripping equally common others in clonal expansion. Per a prior analysis, the majority of TCR beta V segments were productive roughly 90% or roughly 30% of the time.

The PCR was carried out with 60 Vbeta primers and 13 Jbeta primers. The assay was immunoSEQ multiplex PCR, and TCRdb's table has in-frame clones only and misses some. The sample has about 160,000 clones; over 75% are singletons. Germline trimming cut 3 bases from V and 4 bases from J; bases unmatched to any gene: 5. CDR3 length equals 16 residues. The germline V gene encodes CDR1 LNHDA and CDR2 SQIVND (reference sequence). The material sequenced was PBMCs. The J gene is TRBJ2-1, the V gene TRBV19, with 11 bases matching TRBD2. The receptor was derived from a young woman in good health and CMV-seronegative. The CDR3 bases are TGTGCCAGTAGTATCGTGGGACTAGCGGCTTACAATGAGCAGTTCTTC. Encoded protein: CASSIVGLAAYNEQFF.